Listed below are T cell receptor beta chains from one sample, sequenced in a study of cytomegalovirus exposure and HLA in healthy donors. Profiling relied on immunoSEQ multiplex PCR, and the TCRdb table lists in-frame clones only, not all of them. The sample contains about 170,000 clones, under 90% of which appear only once. Sequencing used PBMCs. The source of these receptors is a male donor in good health and CMV-seronegative. The CDR3 runs from the conserved cysteine through the conserved F or W. The D gene is left open where the match is weak. Expanded clones are given a class, and other clones once, few, many or no size at all.

NA,NA,TRBJ1-2,TRBV13,CASSLSLLGRQVVNYGYTF,TGTGCCAGCAGCTTATCCCTTCTCGGTCGACAGGTGGTAAACTATGGCTACACCTTC
TRBD1,NA,TRBJ1-1,TRBV18,CASSPKTGLNTEAFF,TGTGCCAGCTCACCAAAGACAGGGTTGAACACTGAAGCTTTCTTT
NA,NA,TRBJ2-7,TRBV6-5,CASQPNSLLLYEQYF,TGTGCCAGCCAACCTAATAGCCTACTACTCTACGAGCAGTACTTC
TRBD2,NA,TRBJ2-1,TRBV5-5,CASSSVAGGLYNEQFF,TGTGCCAGCAGCTCGGTAGCGGGGGGGCTATACAATGAGCAGTTCTTC
TRBD1,NA,TRBJ1-1,TRBV5-4,CASSFLDRETEAFF,TGTGCCAGCAGCTTCCTAGACAGGGAAACTGAAGCTTTCTTT
NA,NA,TRBJ2-7,TRBV7-9,CSSSLGFTEEQYF,TGTTCCAGCAGCTTAGGTTTTACGGAGGAGCAGTACTTC
TRBD2,NA,TRBJ2-1,TRBV7-2,CASRLAGSYNEQFF,TGTGCCAGCAGGCTAGCGGGGTCCTACAATGAGCAGTTCTTC
NA,NA,TRBJ1-2,TRBV9,CASSVRGVDYTF,TGTGCCAGCAGCGTTCGGGGGGTGGACTACACCTTC
TRBD2,NA,TRBJ2-2,TRBV6-1,CASSELAGGPPGELFF,TGTGCCAGCAGTGAACTAGCGGGGGGGCCCCCCGGGGAGCTGTTTTTT
TRBD1,NA,TRBJ2-7,TRBV29-1,CSVAYGTGGFEQYF,TGCAGCGTTGCATACGGGACAGGGGGCTTCGAGCAGTACTTC
NA,NA,TRBJ2-2,TRBV15,CATSRERLANTGELFF,TGTGCCACCAGCAGAGAGCGACTAGCGAACACCGGGGAGCTGTTTTTT
NA,few,TRBJ2-2,TRBV2,CASRPEAGELFF,TGTGCCAGCAGGCCCGAGGCCGGGGAGCTGTTTTTT
TRBD2,NA,TRBJ2-7,TRBV28,CASSLSSTGLAEGYEQYF,TGTGCCAGCAGTTTATCCTCAACGGGGCTAGCGGAGGGGTACGAGCAGTACTTC
TRBD1,NA,TRBJ2-3,TRBV7-3,CASRTGGRSTDTQYF,TGTGCCAGCAGAACAGGGGGCCGAAGCACAGATACGCAGTATTTT
NA,NA,TRBJ2-7,TRBV6-6,CASTHPGTNTYEQYF,TGTGCCAGCACCCACCCCGGGACAAACACCTACGAGCAGTACTTC
TRBD2,NA,TRBJ2-2,TRBV19,CASSIEASGAVWELFF,TGTGCCAGTAGTATAGAGGCTAGCGGGGCGGTCTGGGAGCTGTTTTTT
TRBD2,NA,TRBJ2-7,TRBV6-1,CASSSLAGGPYEQYF,TGTGCCAGCAGTAGTCTAGCGGGGGGGCCTTACGAGCAGTACTTC
TRBD1,NA,TRBJ1-4,TRBV2,CASSTDALTGRLEKLFF,TGTGCCAGCAGTACCGACGCCTTGACAGGGAGGCTTGAAAAACTGTTTTTT
NA,NA,TRBJ2-5,TRBV9,CASSVAAGREETQYF,TGTGCCAGCAGCGTAGCTGCCGGTCGCGAAGAGACCCAGTACTTC
NA,NA,TRBJ1-5,TRBV10-3,CAIGSGEGANQPQHF,TGTGCCATCGGATCAGGGGAAGGGGCAAATCAGCCCCAGCATTTT
TRBD1,few,TRBJ2-5,TRBV4-3,CASSQGQGETQYF,TGCGCCAGCAGCCAAGGACAGGGCGAGACCCAGTACTTC
NA,NA,TRBJ2-7,TRBV28,CASSLYQGEKYF,TGTGCCAGCAGTTTGTACCAGGGCGAGAAGTACTTC
TRBD2,NA,TRBJ2-1,TRBV30,CAQAGGSYNEQFF,TGTGCCCAAGCCGGCGGGAGCTACAATGAGCAGTTCTTC
TRBD2,once,TRBJ2-1,TRBV28,CASRTSGGYNEQFF,TGTGCCAGCAGGACTAGCGGGGGCTACAATGAGCAGTTCTTC
TRBD2,NA,TRBJ2-7,TRBV28,CASSWGGSYEQYF,TGTGCCAGCAGTTGGGGGGGTTCCTACGAGCAGTACTTC
TRBD1,NA,TRBJ1-4,TRBV2,CASSLGQAGEKLFF,TGTGCCAGCAGCCTGGGACAGGCAGGGGAAAAACTGTTTTTT
NA,NA,TRBJ1-6,TRBV7-2,CASSPYGGPNSPLHF,TGTGCCAGCAGCCCCTACGGGGGTCCCAATTCACCCCTCCACTTT
TRBD2,NA,TRBJ2-7,TRBV27,CASSLSGATSGRAAYEQYF,TGTGCCAGCAGTTTATCGGGCGCGACTAGCGGGAGGGCCGCCTACGAGCAGTACTTC
NA,NA,TRBJ2-5,TRBV5-1,CASSLTTGGQETQYF,TGCGCCAGCAGCTTGACGACTGGGGGGCAAGAGACCCAGTACTTC